This T cell receptor (beta chain) was retrieved from a study of CD8 T cells in ankylosing spondylitis. This clonotype was seen at least ten times. What it binds is not known. Notes on the study in general: Disease-linked clones were CD8+ and relatively rare in peripheral blood. A number of the motif variants had already been described in reactive arthritis synovial fluid and blood. A TCR beta motif of eight highly homologous variants appeared characteristic of ankylosing spondylitis blood.

Quantitative 5'-RACE with molecular barcodes was used to make the TCR beta libraries. Via MiXCR, TCRdb re-called the 5' RACE reads, giving one row per CDR3 protein. The repertoire has more than 500,000 distinct CDR3 sequences, over 4% of them found once; the top ten carry approximately 4%. The CDR3 extends over 14 amino acids. V trimming: 6 bases; J trimming: 4 bases; junction bases outside the gene matches: 6. The V gene's germline CDR1 is MNHEY and CDR2 SVGEGT. The clonotype comes from a male donor with ankylosing spondylitis. The specimen sequenced was blood, either unsorted or a sorted T cell fraction (not recorded which). The chain uses TRBV6-2 or TRBV6-3 and TRBJ2-5; 9 bases fit TRBD1. CDR3: CASRTGQGRETQYF. The CDR3, as DNA: TGTGCCAGCAGGACGGGACAGGGACGAGAGACCCAGTACTTC.